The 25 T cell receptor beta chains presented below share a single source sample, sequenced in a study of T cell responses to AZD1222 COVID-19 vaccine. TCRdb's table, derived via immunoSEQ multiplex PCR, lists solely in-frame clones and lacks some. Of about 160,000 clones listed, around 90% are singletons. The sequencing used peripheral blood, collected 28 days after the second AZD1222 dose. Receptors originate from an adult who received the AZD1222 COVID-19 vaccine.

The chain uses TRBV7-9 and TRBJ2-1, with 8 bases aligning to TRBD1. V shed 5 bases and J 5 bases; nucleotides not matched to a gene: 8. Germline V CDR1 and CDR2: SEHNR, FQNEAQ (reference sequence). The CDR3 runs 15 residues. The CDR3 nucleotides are TGTGCCAGCAGCCTACAGGGGGACCCCAACAATGAGCAGTTCTTC. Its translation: CASSLQGDPNNEQFF.

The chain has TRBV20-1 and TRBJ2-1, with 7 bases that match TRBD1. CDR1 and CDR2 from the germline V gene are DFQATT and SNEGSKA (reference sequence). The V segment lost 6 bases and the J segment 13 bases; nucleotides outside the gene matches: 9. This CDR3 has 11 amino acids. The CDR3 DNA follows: TGCAGTGCCCCCGACAGGGCGGATCAGTTCTTC. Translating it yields CSAPDRADQFF.

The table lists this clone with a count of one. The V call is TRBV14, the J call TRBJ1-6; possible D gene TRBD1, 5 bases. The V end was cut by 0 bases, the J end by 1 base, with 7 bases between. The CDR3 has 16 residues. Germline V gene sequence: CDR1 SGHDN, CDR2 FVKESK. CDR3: CASSQDRASYNSPLHF. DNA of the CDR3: TGTGCCAGCAGCCAAGACAGGGCGTCCTATAATTCACCCCTCCACTTT. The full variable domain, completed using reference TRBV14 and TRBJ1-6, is EAGVTQFPSHSVIEKGQTVTLRCDPISGHDNLYWYRRVMGKEIKFLLHFVKESKQDESGMPNNRFLAERTGGTYSTLKVQPAELEDSGVYFCASSQDRASYNSPLHFGNGTRLTVT.

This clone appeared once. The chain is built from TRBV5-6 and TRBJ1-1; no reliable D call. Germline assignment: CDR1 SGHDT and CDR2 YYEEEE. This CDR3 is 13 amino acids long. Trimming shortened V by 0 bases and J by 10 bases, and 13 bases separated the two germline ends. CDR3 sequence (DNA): TGTGCCAGCAGCTTGGGGCCCAGTCAAGGAGCTTTCTTT. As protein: CASSLGPSQGAFF.

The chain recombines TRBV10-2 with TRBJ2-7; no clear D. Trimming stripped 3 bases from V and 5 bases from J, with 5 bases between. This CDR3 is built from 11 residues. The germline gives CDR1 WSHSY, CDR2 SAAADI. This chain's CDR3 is CASSEGHEQYF. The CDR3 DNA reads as TGCGCCAGCAGTGAAGGCCACGAGCAGTACTTC.

This CDR3 reads CASSPGLAGGQYEQYF. The CDR3, as DNA: TGTGCCAGCAGTCCCGGACTAGCGGGGGGTCAATACGAGCAGTACTTC. The chain has TRBV6-2 or TRBV6-3 and TRBJ2-7, with 14 bases fitting TRBD2. V trimming: 5 bases; J trimming: 4 bases; junction bases outside the gene matches: 7. Germline lookup yields CDR1 MNHEY and CDR2 SVGEGT. The CDR3 contains 16 residues.

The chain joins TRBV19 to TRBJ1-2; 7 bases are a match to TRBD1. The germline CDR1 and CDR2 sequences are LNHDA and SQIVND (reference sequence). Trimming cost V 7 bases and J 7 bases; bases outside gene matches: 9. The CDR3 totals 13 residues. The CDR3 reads CASTSGGRRGYTF. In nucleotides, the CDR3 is TGTGCCAGTACCTCAGGGGGGCGACGTGGCTACACCTTC.

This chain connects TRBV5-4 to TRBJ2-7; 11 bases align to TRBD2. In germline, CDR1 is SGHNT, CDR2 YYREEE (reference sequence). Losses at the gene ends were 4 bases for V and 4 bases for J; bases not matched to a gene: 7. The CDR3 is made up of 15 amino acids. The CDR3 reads CASSPGTSGGYEQYF. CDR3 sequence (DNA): TGTGCCAGCAGCCCGGGGACTAGCGGAGGTTACGAGCAGTACTTC.

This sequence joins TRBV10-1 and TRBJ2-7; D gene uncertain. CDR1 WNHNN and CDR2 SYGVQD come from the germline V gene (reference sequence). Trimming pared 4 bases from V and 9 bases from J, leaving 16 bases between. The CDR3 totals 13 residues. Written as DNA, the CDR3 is TGCGCCAGCAGTGGGACCTTCTTCAGCGCGCAGTACTTC. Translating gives CASSGTFFSAQYF.

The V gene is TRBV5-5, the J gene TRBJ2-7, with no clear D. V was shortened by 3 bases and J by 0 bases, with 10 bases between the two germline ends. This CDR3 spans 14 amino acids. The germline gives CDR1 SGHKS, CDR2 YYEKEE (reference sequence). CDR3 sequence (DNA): TGTGCCAGCAGCTCCCGGTGGGGCTCCTACGAGCAGTACTTC. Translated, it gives CASSSRWGSYEQYF.

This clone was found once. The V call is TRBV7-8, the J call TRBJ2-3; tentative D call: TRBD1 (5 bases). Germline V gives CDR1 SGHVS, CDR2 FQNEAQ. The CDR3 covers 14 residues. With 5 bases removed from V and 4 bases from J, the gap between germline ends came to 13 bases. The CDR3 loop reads CASSPGYRADTQYF. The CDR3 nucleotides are TGTGCCAGCAGCCCAGGGTACCGGGCAGATACGCAGTATTTT. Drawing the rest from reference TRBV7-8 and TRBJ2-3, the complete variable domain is GAGVSQSPRYKVAKRGQDVALRCDPISGHVSLFWYQQALGQGPEFLTYFQNEAQLDKSGLPSDRFFAERPEGSVSTLKIQRTQQEDSAVYLCASSPGYRADTQYFGPGTRLTVL.

In DNA form, the CDR3 reads TGTGCCAGTAGTATAGGCACGGGACAGGTGAACACTGAAGCTTTCTTT. Its translation is CASSIGTGQVNTEAFF. This chain links TRBV19 with TRBJ1-1; 8 positions match TRBD1. CDR3 length: 16 amino acids. From germline, CDR1 is LNHDA and CDR2 SQIVND (reference sequence). V lost 1 base and J lost 0; bases outside the gene matches: 4.

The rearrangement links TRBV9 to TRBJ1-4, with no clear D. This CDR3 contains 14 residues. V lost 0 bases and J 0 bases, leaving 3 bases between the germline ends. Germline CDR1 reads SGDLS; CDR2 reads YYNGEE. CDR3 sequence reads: CASSVGPTNEKLFF. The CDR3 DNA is TGTGCCAGCAGCGTAGGGCCAACTAATGAAAAACTGTTTTTT.

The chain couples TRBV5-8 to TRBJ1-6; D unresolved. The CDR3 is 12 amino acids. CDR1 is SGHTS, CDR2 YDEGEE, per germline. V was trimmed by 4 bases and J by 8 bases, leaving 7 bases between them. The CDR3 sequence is CASSLGYSPLHF. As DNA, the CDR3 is TGTGCCAGCAGCCTGGGATATTCACCCCTCCACTTT. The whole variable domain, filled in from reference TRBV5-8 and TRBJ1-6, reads EAGVTQSPTHLIKTRGQQATLRCSPISGHTSVYWYQQALGLGLQFLLWYDEGEERNRGNFPPRFSGRQFPNYSSELNVNALELEDSALYLCASSLGYSPLHFGNGTRLTVT.

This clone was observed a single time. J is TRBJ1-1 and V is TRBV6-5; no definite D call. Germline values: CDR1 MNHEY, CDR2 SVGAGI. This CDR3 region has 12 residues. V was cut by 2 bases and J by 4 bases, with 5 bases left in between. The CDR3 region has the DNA TGTGCCAGCAGTTACGGCACCACTGAAGCTTTCTTT. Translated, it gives CASSYGTTEAFF.

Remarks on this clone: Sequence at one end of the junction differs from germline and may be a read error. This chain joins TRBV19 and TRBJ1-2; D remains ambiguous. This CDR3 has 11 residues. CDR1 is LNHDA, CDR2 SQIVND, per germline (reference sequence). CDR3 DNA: TGTGCCAGTAGTTTAGAAAATGGCTACACCTTC. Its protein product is CASSLENGYTF.

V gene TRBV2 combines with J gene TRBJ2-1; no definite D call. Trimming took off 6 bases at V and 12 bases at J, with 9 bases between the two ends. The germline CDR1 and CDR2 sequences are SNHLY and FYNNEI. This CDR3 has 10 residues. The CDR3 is CASRGFAQFF. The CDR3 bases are TGTGCCAGCAGGGGGTTTGCGCAGTTCTTC.

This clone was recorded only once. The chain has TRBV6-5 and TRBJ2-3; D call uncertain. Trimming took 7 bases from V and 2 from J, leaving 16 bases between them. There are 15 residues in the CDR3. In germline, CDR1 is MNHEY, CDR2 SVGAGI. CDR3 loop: CASIRTASPTDTQYF. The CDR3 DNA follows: TGTGCCAGCATTAGGACGGCTTCCCCCACAGATACGCAGTATTTT.

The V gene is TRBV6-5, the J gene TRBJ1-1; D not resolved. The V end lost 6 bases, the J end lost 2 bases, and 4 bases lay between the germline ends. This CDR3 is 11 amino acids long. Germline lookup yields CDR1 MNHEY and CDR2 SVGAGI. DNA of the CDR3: TGTGCCAGCAGCCACAACACTGAAGCTTTCTTT. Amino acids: CASSHNTEAFF.

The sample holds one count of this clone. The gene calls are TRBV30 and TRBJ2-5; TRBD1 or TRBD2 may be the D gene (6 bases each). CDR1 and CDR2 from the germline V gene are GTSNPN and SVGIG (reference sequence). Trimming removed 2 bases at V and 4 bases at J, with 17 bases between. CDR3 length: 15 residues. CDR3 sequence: CAWSHSGGAPETQYF. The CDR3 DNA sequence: TGTGCCTGGAGTCACTCCGGGGGCGCTCCAGAGACCCAGTACTTC.

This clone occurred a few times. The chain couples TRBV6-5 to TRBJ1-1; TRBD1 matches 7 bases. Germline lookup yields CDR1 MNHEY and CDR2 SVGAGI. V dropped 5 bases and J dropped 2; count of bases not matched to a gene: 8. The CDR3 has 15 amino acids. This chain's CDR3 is CASSTTGKGNTEAFF. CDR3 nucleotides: TGTGCCAGCAGTACGACAGGGAAGGGTAACACTGAAGCTTTCTTT.

The CDR3 sequence: CASSGQGSTGELFF. The CDR3 region has the DNA TGTGCCAGTAGCGGACAGGGGTCCACCGGGGAGCTGTTTTTT. This chain connects TRBV19 to TRBJ2-2; 9 bases agree with TRBD1. The CDR3 covers 14 residues. Germline V lookup: CDR1 LNHDA, CDR2 SQIVND (reference sequence). The V segment lost 6 bases and the J segment 4 bases; nucleotides outside the gene matches: 3.

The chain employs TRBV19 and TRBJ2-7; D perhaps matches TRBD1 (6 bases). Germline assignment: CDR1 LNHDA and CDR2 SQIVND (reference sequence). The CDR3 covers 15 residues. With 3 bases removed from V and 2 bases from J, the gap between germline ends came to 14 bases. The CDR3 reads CASSILRGIAYEQYF. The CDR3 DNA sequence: TGTGCCAGTAGTATTCTAAGGGGGATCGCCTACGAGCAGTACTTC.

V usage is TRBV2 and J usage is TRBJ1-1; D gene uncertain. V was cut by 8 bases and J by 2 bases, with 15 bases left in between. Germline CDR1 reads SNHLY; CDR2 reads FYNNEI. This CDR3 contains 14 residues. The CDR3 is CASPKWVGNTEAFF. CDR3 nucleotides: TGTGCCAGCCCCAAATGGGTCGGTAACACTGAAGCTTTCTTT.

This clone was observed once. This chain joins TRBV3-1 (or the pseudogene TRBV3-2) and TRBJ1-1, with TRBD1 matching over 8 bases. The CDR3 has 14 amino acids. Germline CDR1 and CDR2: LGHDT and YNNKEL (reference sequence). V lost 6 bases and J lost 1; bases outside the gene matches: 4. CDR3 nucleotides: TGTGCCAGCAGGCCAGGGGGCCGGAACACTGAAGCTTTCTTT. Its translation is CASRPGGRNTEAFF.